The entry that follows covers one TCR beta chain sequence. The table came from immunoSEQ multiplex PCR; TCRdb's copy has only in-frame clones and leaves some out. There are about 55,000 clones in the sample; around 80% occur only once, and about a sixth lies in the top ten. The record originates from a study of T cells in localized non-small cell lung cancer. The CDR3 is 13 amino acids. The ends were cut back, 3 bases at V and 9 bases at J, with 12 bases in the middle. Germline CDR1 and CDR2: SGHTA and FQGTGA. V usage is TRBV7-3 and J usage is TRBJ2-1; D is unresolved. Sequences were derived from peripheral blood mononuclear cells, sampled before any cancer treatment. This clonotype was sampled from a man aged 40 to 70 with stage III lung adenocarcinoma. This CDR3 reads CASSFDPNGEQFF. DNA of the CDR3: TGTGCCAGCAGCTTCGACCCGAATGGTGAGCAGTTCTTC. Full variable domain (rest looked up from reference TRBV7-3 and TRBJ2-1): GAGVSQTPSNKVTEKGKYVELRCDPISGHTALYWYRQSLGQGPEFLIYFQGTGAADDSGLPNDRFFAVRPEGSVSTLKIQRTERGDSAVYLCASSFDPNGEQFFGPGTRLTVL.